The next 16 T cell receptor beta chains were all read from a single sample in a study of shared T cell receptors in the human thymus. Some clones are missing from TCRdb's copy, which holds only in-frame ones; the method was immunoSEQ multiplex PCR. This table holds 500,000 to 750,000 clones, around 89% found once. The sample also formed part of further work on human thymus T cells.

The material sequenced was thymocytes. The receptors come from a boy less than two years old with a congenital heart defect.

The chain combines TRBV30 with TRBJ2-1; D gene ambiguous. The CDR3 contains 12 residues. V was clipped by 4 bases and J by 6 bases, with 10 bases between them. The germline gives CDR1 GTSNPN, CDR2 SVGIG (reference sequence). CDR3 DNA sequence: TGTGCCTGGATCCAGGTTTGCAATGAGCAGTTCTTC. As protein: CAWIQVCNEQFF.

This sequence joins TRBV29-1 and TRBJ2-2, with D possibly matching TRBD2 (5 bases). The CDR3 is made up of 12 amino acids. Trimming cost V 5 bases and J 6 bases, with 10 bases left between them. Per germline, CDR1 SQVTM and CDR2 ANQGSEA. This chain's CDR3 is CSVPLRAGELFF. CDR3 in DNA: TGCAGCGTTCCTCTGAGGGCCGGGGAGCTGTTTTTT.

V usage is TRBV10-1 and J usage is TRBJ2-7; a weak D match, TRBD2 (6 bases). V lost 3 bases to trimming and J lost 7 bases, with 13 bases between them. Germline loops: CDR1 WNHNN, CDR2 SYGVQD (reference sequence). CDR3 size: 13 residues. The CDR3 reads CASSEDPAGEQYF. Here the CDR3 DNA reads TGCGCCAGCAGTGAAGACCCCGCGGGGGAGCAGTACTTC.

In regard to this clone: Distinct nucleotide sequences in the sample also encode this CDR3. This chain connects TRBV4-1 to TRBJ2-7; TRBD2 matches 7 bases. This CDR3 contains 13 residues. Germline V gene data show CDR1 as MGHRA and CDR2 as YSYEKL. V lost 3 bases, J lost 4 bases, and 3 bases stayed unmatched. CDR3 amino acids: CASSQAGVYEQYF. The CDR3 bases are TGCGCCAGCAGCCAGGCGGGAGTTTACGAGCAGTACTTC.

The chain employs TRBV18 and TRBJ2-7; D not certain. Germline CDR1 reads KGHSH; CDR2 reads LQKENI. V gave up 0 bases and J gave up 2 bases, with 14 bases separating them. The CDR3 loop spans 16 amino acids. The CDR3 nucleotides are TGTGCCAGCTCACCACCGGAAACAGAGTCTCCCTACGAGCAGTACTTC. Protein product: CASSPPETESPYEQYF.

This chain joins TRBV5-6 and TRBJ2-1, with 9 bases that match TRBD1. The trim removed 4 bases at V and 9 bases at J, leaving 8 bases unmatched. The CDR3 extends over 14 amino acids. The germline V gene encodes CDR1 SGHDT and CDR2 YYEEEE. The CDR3 nucleotides read TGTGCCAGCAGCATCCGGGACAGGGTTTTTGAGCAGTTCTTC. Its translation: CASSIRDRVFEQFF.

The J gene is TRBJ2-6, the V gene TRBV7-6, with 7 bases that match TRBD1. V was pared by 5 bases and J by 3 bases, with 10 bases of the junction left unmatched. CDR3 length: 17 residues. Germline V gives CDR1 SGHVS, CDR2 FNYEAQ. CDR3 region: CASSQRQGDRGANVLTF. The CDR3, as DNA: TGTGCCAGCAGCCAGCGACAGGGAGATCGTGGGGCCAACGTCCTGACTTTC.

This chain uses TRBV7-2 with TRBJ2-7; TRBD1 matches at 10 bases. The V segment lost 6 bases and the J segment 4 bases; nucleotides outside the gene matches: 12. Germline V gene lookup returns CDR1 SGHTA and CDR2 FQGNSA. The CDR3 sequence is 16 residues long. CDR3 coding DNA: TGTGCCAGCAGAAAGGGAGGGACAGGGGTTGGGTACGAGCAGTACTTC. Translating gives CASRKGGTGVGYEQYF.

The chain employs TRBV19 and TRBJ1-6; TRBD1 matches 8 bases. The germline V gene encodes CDR1 LNHDA and CDR2 SQIVND (reference sequence). The CDR3 consists of 15 residues. V lost 3 bases to trimming and J lost 5 bases; unmatched junction nucleotides: 3. CDR3 coding DNA: TGTGCCAGTAGTATGGCGGACAGGGATAATTCACCCCTCCACTTT. Translating it yields CASSMADRDNSPLHF.

Only a few counts were recorded for this clone. DNA for the CDR3: TGCGCCAGCAGCCAAGAAATGCAGAGGCAGGGGTCCTACGAGCAGTACTTC. This encodes CASSQEMQRQGSYEQYF. This chain joins TRBV4-1 and TRBJ2-5; D might be TRBD1 (6 bases). With the DNA end fitting TRBJ2-7 better, the J assignment may be wrong. This CDR3 is built from 17 residues. CDR1 is MGHRA and CDR2 is YSYEKL in the germline V gene.

The rearrangement links TRBV4-2 to TRBJ2-1; TRBD2 agrees at 14 bases. V was clipped by 3 bases and J by 6 bases; unmatched bases: 4. The CDR3 is 16 amino acids. The germline V gene has CDR1 LGHNA and CDR2 YNFKEQ. CDR3 residues: CASSHRLAGGPNEQFF. As DNA, the CDR3 is TGTGCCAGCAGCCACCGACTAGCGGGAGGGCCCAATGAGCAGTTCTTC.

This chain uses TRBV9 with TRBJ2-3, with TRBD2 matching 9 bases. Trimming removed 0 bases from V and 0 bases from J; junction bases left unmatched: 5. Germline CDR1 reads SGDLS; CDR2 reads YYNGEE. The CDR3 sequence is 17 residues long. The CDR3, as DNA: TGTGCCAGCAGCGTAGAGCTAGCGGGGCCTAGCACAGATACGCAGTATTTT. Protein sequence: CASSVELAGPSTDTQYF.

The chain combines TRBV4-3 with TRBJ1-1; TRBD1 matches at 7 bases. This CDR3 spans 15 amino acids. V lost 3 bases to trimming and J lost 7 bases; unmatched junction nucleotides: 11. Germline assignment: CDR1 LGHNA and CDR2 YSLEER. The CDR3 region is CASSQAGQVGDEAFF. CDR3 nucleotides: TGCGCCAGCAGCCAGGCCGGACAGGTCGGGGATGAAGCTTTCTTT.

V gene TRBV11-2 combines with J gene TRBJ2-7; the D gene is possibly TRBD2 (5 bases). Germline V gene lookup returns CDR1 SGHAT and CDR2 FQNNGV. The CDR3 consists of 16 residues. V dropped 5 bases and J dropped 0 bases, with 17 bases sitting between them. The CDR3 sequence: CASSPNKRQSSYEQYF. In DNA, the CDR3 is TGTGCCAGCAGCCCAAATAAGCGGCAAAGCTCCTACGAGCAGTACTTC.

This clone was detected only once. The gene calls are TRBV29-1 and TRBJ2-3; 9 bases match TRBD2. Germline-derived CDR1 and CDR2 are SQVTM and ANQGSEA. J lost 3 bases, V lost 2 bases, and 9 bases had no gene match. The CDR3 extends over 16 amino acids. CDR3 sequence (DNA): TGCAGCGTTGAACTCGGCCTAGCGGGATCAACAGATACGCAGTATTTT. This sequence encodes CSVELGLAGSTDTQYF.

The chain has TRBV4-3 and TRBJ2-5, with a weak D call TRBD1 (6 bases). The V end was cut by 0 bases, the J end by 1 base, with 15 bases between. This CDR3 region has 17 residues. Germline loops: CDR1 LGHNA, CDR2 YSLEER. CDR3 loop: CASSQDLRQATQETQYF. The DNA of the CDR3 is TGCGCCAGCAGCCAAGATTTACGACAGGCGACCCAAGAGACCCAGTACTTC.